A selection of T cell receptor beta chains follows, all from one sample in a study of T cell responses to AZD1222 COVID-19 vaccine. Assay: immunoSEQ multiplex PCR; the TCRdb copy retains only in-frame clones and omits some. The sample records about 160,000 clones, around 89% being singletons. The sequencing here drew on peripheral blood, taken 28 days after the second AZD1222 dose. The receptors derive from an adult who received the AZD1222 COVID-19 vaccine. The CDR3 runs from the conserved cysteine through the conserved F or W. A D gene is named only where the DNA matches it firmly. The listing skips clone size in some rows; elsewhere it reads once, few, many or a size class.

D	length	V	size	J	CDR3	DNA
.	15	TRBV6-5	.	TRBJ1-1	CASRSLQGQNTEAFF	TGTGCCAGCAGGTCCCTCCAGGGGCAGAACACTGAAGCTTTCTTT
.	12	TRBV2	once	TRBJ1-2	CASRGMGGGYTF	TGTGCCAGCAGGGGGATGGGGGGTGGCTACACCTTC
.	13	TRBV7-9	.	TRBJ1-1	CASSLSGGTEAFF	TGTGCCAGCAGCTTATCCGGGGGCACTGAAGCTTTCTTT
.	14	TRBV9	.	TRBJ2-7	CASSVADRAYEQYF	TGTGCCAGCAGCGTAGCCGACAGAGCCTACGAGCAGTACTTC
TRBD1	14	TRBV5-4	.	TRBJ1-2	CASSFPGGTDGYTF	TGTGCCAGCAGCTTCCCAGGGGGCACGGATGGCTACACCTTC
.	15	TRBV10-3	.	TRBJ2-2	CAISELTLVTGELFF	TGTGCCATCAGTGAATTGACATTGGTCACCGGGGAGCTGTTTTTT
.	14	TRBV12-5	.	TRBJ2-7	CASGFAGGTYEQYF	TGTGCTAGTGGTTTTGCAGGTGGAACCTACGAGCAGTACTTC
.	15	TRBV3-1/TRBV3-2	once	TRBJ1-6	CASSQDRAGLGTLHF	TGTGCCAGCAGCCAAGATCGGGCGGGTTTGGGTACCCTCCACTTT
.	13	TRBV6-5	.	TRBJ1-1	CASSHRDLGLPFF	TGTGCCAGCAGCCACCGGGATCTTGGACTTCCTTTCTTT
TRBD1	16	TRBV5-5	.	TRBJ2-7	CASSFGTGQGNYEQYF	TGTGCCAGCAGCTTCGGAACGGGACAGGGTAACTACGAGCAGTACTTC
.	15	TRBV29-1	once	TRBJ2-2	CSVDLGAGVTGELFF	TGCAGCGTTGATCTGGGGGCAGGGGTAACCGGGGAGCTGTTTTTT
.	16	TRBV18	.	TRBJ1-6	CASSPASSSYNSPLHF	TGTGCCAGCTCACCCGCCTCGAGCTCCTATAATTCACCCCTCCACTTT
.	15	TRBV5-1	.	TRBJ1-1	CASVKGDLWDTEAFF	TGCGCCAGCGTTAAGGGAGATCTTTGGGACACTGAAGCTTTCTTT
.	14	TRBV6-5	.	TRBJ1-5	CASSYREGNQPQHF	TGTGCCAGCAGTTACAGGGAAGGCAATCAGCCCCAGCATTTT
.	13	TRBV5-4	.	TRBJ2-7	CASSQDRTYEQYF	TGTGCCAGCAGCCAGGACCGAACCTACGAGCAGTACTTC
TRBD1	15	TRBV9	.	TRBJ1-2	CASSVGGTAIHGYTF	TGTGCCAGCAGCGTCGGAGGGACAGCAATTCATGGCTACACCTTC
.	12	TRBV10-3	.	TRBJ2-7	CAISGGAYEQYF	TGTGCCATCAGTGGGGGAGCCTACGAGCAGTACTTC
.	14	TRBV6-5	.	TRBJ1-6	CASSYDRGRSPLHF	TGTGCCAGCAGTTATGACAGAGGGCGTTCACCCCTCCACTTT
TRBD1	17	TRBV9	.	TRBJ2-7	CASSGTTGTGNFYEQYF	TGTGCCAGCAGCGGAACGACCGGGACAGGGAACTTCTACGAGCAGTACTTC
.	15	TRBV27	.	TRBJ2-7	CASSPFPMDGYEQYF	TGTGCCAGCAGCCCATTCCCAATGGATGGCTACGAGCAGTACTTC
TRBD1	18	TRBV19	few	TRBJ1-5	CASSIDLGTGVGNQPQHF	TGTGCCAGTAGTATAGATCTTGGGACAGGGGTAGGTAATCAGCCCCAGCATTTT
TRBD1	14	TRBV3-1/TRBV3-2	.	TRBJ1-2	CASSQAGTGGGYTF	TGTGCCAGCAGCCAAGCCGGGACAGGGGGTGGCTACACCTTC
TRBD1	17	TRBV11-2	.	TRBJ1-1	CASSLDRWTGMNTEAFF	TGTGCCAGCAGCTTAGACCGATGGACAGGGATGAACACTGAAGCTTTCTTT
TRBD1	14	TRBV7-9	.	TRBJ1-2	CASSPDRGSYGYTF	TGTGCCAGCAGCCCTGACAGGGGGAGCTATGGCTACACCTTC
.	13	TRBV12-3/TRBV12-4	once	TRBJ2-2	CASSFGWTGELFF	TGTGCCAGCAGTTTCGGGTGGACCGGGGAGCTGTTTTTT
.	14	TRBV4-2	.	TRBJ1-4	CASSQESVNEKLFF	TGTGCCAGCAGCCAAGAGAGCGTAAATGAAAAACTGTTTTTT
.	13	TRBV4-2	.	TRBJ1-2	CASSQEEAGRYTF	TGTGCCAGCAGCCAAGAAGAGGCAGGAAGATACACCTTC
.	13	TRBV2	.	TRBJ2-5	CASVELRQETQYF	TGTGCCAGCGTTGAACTGAGACAAGAGACCCAGTACTTC
TRBD1	16	TRBV2	.	TRBJ1-4	CASSTARTGGSEKLFF	TGTGCCAGCAGTACGGCGCGGACAGGGGGCTCCGAAAAACTGTTTTTT